This T cell receptor (beta chain) was retrieved from a study of T cells after yellow fever vaccination. TCRdb reprocessed the 5' RACE reads with MiXCR, giving one entry per CDR3 protein. Among about 200,000 distinct CDR3 sequences listed, under 3.5% were seen once. This clonotype was found many times. The material was CD4+ T cells sorted from PBMCs, obtained 10 days after the yellow fever booster vaccination. This sequence originates from a man aged 18 to 29 who received the YFV17D yellow fever vaccine.

CDR3 in amino acids: CASSRQAGTQETQYF. Written as DNA, the CDR3 is TGTGCCAGCAGTCGGCAAGCGGGAACTCAAGAGACCCAGTACTTC. V usage is TRBV6-2 or TRBV6-3 and J usage is TRBJ2-5; the match to TRBD2 covers 7 bases. The CDR3 spans 15 residues. The germline V gene has CDR1 MNHEY and CDR2 SVGEGT. V gave up 5 bases and J gave up 2 bases; unmatched junction bases: 8.